What follows are 13 T cell receptor beta chains derived from one specimen sequenced in a study of graft-versus-host responses after intestinal transplantation (dated by TCRdb to 2020 to 2022). Library preparation was by the immunoSEQ multiplex PCR assay. TCRdb retrieved this table from immuneACCESS and kept in-frame rearrangements only. Not all clones are present; in checked studies, unresolved V genes account for under half, and no reason is known for the remainder. In all, the sample holds some 140,000 clones, and more than 90% of those were seen once. Together, the top ten hold 0.16% of the sample. What these receptors recognize is not known. The sample's time point label is to be understood as: cells obtained before transplantation from donor or recipient. This specimen consisted of unstimulated CD4+ T cells sorted from spleen or lymph node cells, obtained before intestinal transplant. The receptors shown here come from a human donor who received an intestinal transplant.

This clone was observed once. This chain uses TRBV7-3 with TRBJ2-5; no clear D gene. The germline V gene has CDR1 SGHTA and CDR2 FQGTGA. This CDR3 has 15 residues. Trimming pared 5 bases from V and 2 bases from J, leaving 15 bases between. The CDR3 here is CASSPLHLGQETQYF. Written as DNA, the CDR3 is TGTGCCAGCAGCCCCCTCCACCTAGGGCAAGAGACCCAGTACTTC.

This chain connects TRBV7-8 to TRBJ1-2; TRBD1 is a possible D gene (5 bases). CDR3 size: 16 residues. The germline CDR1 and CDR2 sequences are SGHVS and FQNEAQ. V was pared by 2 bases and J by 6 bases, with 19 bases between. In DNA form, the CDR3 reads TGTGCCAGCAGCTTACTGGCAGGGCCTATGATTGATGGCTACACCTTC. Amino acids: CASSLLAGPMIDGYTF.

The chain joins TRBV19 to TRBJ1-2, with 9 bases identical to TRBD1. With V trimmed by 6 bases and J by 2 bases, 7 bases remained unmatched. The V gene's germline CDR1 is LNHDA and CDR2 SQIVND (reference sequence). This CDR3 spans 15 amino acids. CDR3 nucleotide sequence: TGTGCCAGTAGCGGGGACAGGGCTTCAAACTATGGCTACACCTTC. Amino acid sequence: CASSGDRASNYGYTF. Drawing the rest from reference TRBV19 and TRBJ1-2, the complete variable domain is DGGITQSPKYLFRKEGQNVTLSCEQNLNHDAMYWYRQDPGQGLRLIYYSQIVNDFQKGDIAEGYSVSREKKESFPLTVTSAQKNPTAFYLCASSGDRASNYGYTFGSGTRLTVV.

This chain connects TRBV19 to TRBJ2-1, with TRBD2 matching over 13 bases. The germline gives CDR1 LNHDA, CDR2 SQIVND (reference sequence). The CDR3 is made up of 15 amino acids. Losses at the gene ends were 5 bases for V and 6 bases for J; bases not matched to a gene: 4. CDR3 sequence reads: CASSRLAGGVNEQFF. CDR3 nucleotide sequence: TGTGCCAGTAGTCGACTAGCGGGGGGTGTCAATGAGCAGTTCTTC.

The gene calls are TRBV15 and TRBJ2-1, with a weak D call TRBD2 (6 bases). Germline CDR1 LNHNV, CDR2 YYDKDF (reference sequence). V lost 4 bases and J lost 9, with 19 bases in between. The CDR3 has 15 residues. The CDR3 nucleotides read TGTGCCACCAGCATAGCCCCCCGGGGGACGAGTGAGCAGTTCTTC. Translation gives CATSIAPRGTSEQFF.

This chain joins TRBV4-2 and TRBJ1-1, with 11 nucleotides matching TRBD1. With V trimmed by 4 bases and J by 0 bases, 13 bases remained unmatched. The germline V gene has CDR1 LGHNA and CDR2 YNFKEQ. The CDR3 length is 19 residues. The chain's CDR3 is CASSLRTGGAVWMNTEAFF. DNA of the CDR3: TGTGCCAGCAGCCTCCGGACAGGGGGCGCAGTATGGATGAACACTGAAGCTTTCTTT.

The rearrangement links TRBV6-5 to TRBJ2-5, with a weak D call TRBD1 (6 bases). The CDR3 is 13 residues long. Trimming left V 7 bases short and J 5 bases short, with 14 bases between. Germline lookup yields CDR1 MNHEY and CDR2 SVGAGI. CDR3 sequence reads: CASKGQLGETQYF. The CDR3 coding sequence is TGTGCCAGCAAAGGACAGTTGGGGGAGACCCAGTACTTC.

The V call is TRBV5-1, the J call TRBJ2-5; 7 bases agree with TRBD2. Germline CDR1 and CDR2: SGHRS and YFSETQ. Unmatched junction bases numbered 7, after V lost 1 base and J lost 4 bases. CDR3 size: 15 residues. CDR3 region: CASSLPGGGGETQYF. CDR3 nucleotides: TGCGCCAGCAGCTTGCCTGGCGGGGGTGGAGAGACCCAGTACTTC. The full variable domain, in which reference TRBV5-1 and TRBJ2-5 provide the parts outside the CDR3, is KAGVTQTPRYLIKTRGQQVTLSCSPISGHRSVSWYQQTPGQGLQFLFEYFSETQRNKGNFPGRFSGRQFSNSRSEMNVSTLELGDSALYLCASSLPGGGGETQYFGPGTRLLVL.

V and J are TRBV19 and TRBJ1-1; TRBD1 might be the D (5 bases). The CDR3 is made up of 13 amino acids. Trimming took 6 bases from V and 4 from J, leaving 12 bases between them. Germline V CDR1 and CDR2: LNHDA, SQIVND (reference sequence). This chain's CDR3 is CASRVKGSTEAFF. CDR3 DNA sequence: TGTGCCAGTAGAGTTAAGGGGAGCACTGAAGCTTTCTTT.

This clone was seen a single time. The rearrangement uses TRBV9 and TRBJ2-1; TRBD2 matches 10 bases. Unmatched junction bases numbered 8, after V lost 2 bases and J lost 9 bases. The CDR3 spans 15 residues. Germline V gene data show CDR1 as SGDLS and CDR2 as YYNGEE. CDR3 nucleotides: TGTGCCAGCAGCGTCGAGCGGGGGGGCCTAGGTGAGCAGTTCTTC. Amino acids: CASSVERGGLGEQFF.

The gene calls are TRBV13 and TRBJ1-5; perhaps TRBD1 as D (6 bases). Germline CDR1 is PRHDT and CDR2 is FYEKMQ (reference sequence). This CDR3 is 15 amino acids long. V was trimmed by 5 bases and J by 3 bases, leaving 14 bases between them. The CDR3 DNA follows: TGTGCCAGCAGCCAGACCGGACAGATCAATCAGCCCCAGCATTTT. Translation: CASSQTGQINQPQHF.

CDR3 amino acids: CAWGDRGRVRETQYF. The DNA for the CDR3 is TGTGCCTGGGGGGACAGGGGAAGGGTCCGGGAGACCCAGTACTTC. The V call is TRBV30, the J call TRBJ2-5; TRBD1 matches at 10 bases. The V gene end was trimmed by 5 bases and the J gene end by 5 bases; junction bases not matched to a gene: 11. This CDR3 spans 15 amino acids. Germline V gene data show CDR1 as GTSNPN and CDR2 as SVGIG (reference sequence).

This sequence joins TRBV6-5 and TRBJ1-2, with unresolved D. This CDR3 region has 15 residues. The V end lost 8 bases, the J end lost 2 bases, and 18 bases lay between the germline ends. The germline gives CDR1 MNHEY, CDR2 SVGAGI. The CDR3 sequence: CASSYYGHRNYGYTF. CDR3 in DNA: TGTGCCAGCTCTTACTACGGCCACCGAAACTATGGCTACACCTTC.